What follows are 18 T cell receptor beta chains derived from one specimen sequenced in a study of shared clonotypes between healthy human individuals (dated by TCRdb to the early 2020s). Libraries were prepared through the immunoSEQ multiplex PCR assay. Sourced from immuneACCESS, this table was stored by TCRdb with only in-frame sequences that have V and J called. A share of the clones is absent; for the studies checked, an unresolved V gene accounts for under half, and the remainder has no known explanation. For this sample the table gives approximately 1,500,000 clones, of which more than 95% were detected only once. Of the sample, about 1.2% is held by the ten largest clones. Sequencing was done on a sample of naive CD4+ T cells sorted from blood. Taken with the paper, the label for cell subset or site translates to: CD45RA+ positively selected. The receptors were gathered from a man aged 30-40 years in good health.

This chain links TRBV7-9 with TRBJ2-7; D might be TRBD1 or TRBD2, each matching 5 bases. The germline V gene has CDR1 SEHNR and CDR2 FQNEAQ (reference sequence). The V gene lost 5 bases and the J gene lost 0 bases, with 20 bases spanning the gap. This CDR3 region has 17 residues. The CDR3 spells CASSPGTVPRGSYEQYF. The CDR3 nucleotides read TGTGCCAGCAGCCCAGGGACGGTCCCCCGGGGCTCCTACGAGCAGTACTTC.

This clone was found a few times. This sample also contains other DNA sequences that code for the same CDR3. The V call is TRBV29-1, the J call TRBJ2-2, with a tentative D call TRBD1 (5 bases). The germline V gene has CDR1 SQVTM and CDR2 ANQGSEA. V was clipped by 6 bases and J by 4 bases, with 12 bases between them. This CDR3 is built from 13 residues. The CDR3 DNA reads TGCAGCGTACGGCAGGGCGGCACCGGGGAGCTGTTTTTT. Its protein product is CSVRQGGTGELFF.

This clone was seen just once. In nucleotides, the CDR3 is TGTGCCAGCAGCTTGAGACAGGGGGGTACTGAAGCTTTCTTT. It encodes CASSLRQGGTEAFF. This rearrangement joins TRBV5-6 to TRBJ1-1; TRBD1 matches 9 bases. V shed 1 base and J 5 bases; nucleotides not matched to a gene: 3. Germline V gene data show CDR1 as SGHDT and CDR2 as YYEEEE. CDR3 length: 14 residues.

The chain combines TRBV5-4 with TRBJ1-3; possible D gene TRBD1, 6 bases. This CDR3 is 13 amino acids long. CDR1 is SGHNT and CDR2 is YYREEE in the germline V gene (reference sequence). V lost 7 bases to trimming and J lost 3 bases, with 11 bases between them. CDR3 sequence: CASGGRGGNTIYF. The CDR3 nucleotides read TGTGCCAGCGGGGGGCGGGGTGGAAACACCATATATTTT.

This sequence joins TRBV9 and TRBJ2-1; 7 nucleotides align to TRBD2. Germline CDR1 SGDLS, CDR2 YYNGEE. The CDR3 has 15 amino acids. The junction had 5 bases not matched to a gene; V was cut back by 1 base and J by 4 bases. Here the CDR3 DNA reads TGTGCCAGCAGCGTAACCGCGGGAGAATACAATGAGCAGTTCTTC. Amino acids: CASSVTAGEYNEQFF.

The rearrangement links TRBV10-1 to TRBJ2-7, with TRBD2 matching 7 bases. There are 15 residues in the CDR3. Germline V lookup: CDR1 WNHNN, CDR2 SYGVQD (reference sequence). Trimming cost V 0 bases and J 3 bases; bases outside gene matches: 5. CDR3 amino acids: CASSESGTTIYEQYF. In DNA, the CDR3 is TGCGCCAGCAGTGAGTCAGGGACTACTATCTACGAGCAGTACTTC.

This clone was counted a single time. The chain employs TRBV5-1 and TRBJ1-1; weak D call: TRBD1 (6 bases). V lost 3 bases, J lost 3 bases, and 15 bases lay in between. Germline values: CDR1 SGHRS, CDR2 YFSETQ. The CDR3 has 15 amino acids. CDR3 residues: CASSSLPGADTEAFF. The CDR3 DNA follows: TGCGCCAGCAGCTCGTTACCAGGGGCTGACACTGAAGCTTTCTTT.

The CDR3 sequence is CASSLPTGGGRVKETQYF. CDR3 in DNA: TGTGCCAGCAGTTTACCGACAGGGGGCGGAAGAGTGAAGGAGACCCAGTACTTC. The chain is built from TRBV27 and TRBJ2-5; 10 nucleotides agree with TRBD1. The J segment lost 5 bases and the V segment lost 2 bases, leaving 14 bases of the junction unmatched. Germline values: CDR1 MNHEY, CDR2 SMNVEV (reference sequence). This CDR3 spans 18 amino acids.

This clone was picked up one time. The chain links TRBV7-2 to TRBJ2-3, with D perhaps given as TRBD1 or TRBD2 (6 bases each). The V end lost 5 bases, the J end lost 4 bases, and 28 bases lay between the germline ends. Germline CDR1 reads SGHTA; CDR2 reads FQGNSA. This CDR3 has 19 residues. This CDR3 reads CASSPQDLSRGARPDTQYF. The CDR3 coding sequence is TGTGCCAGCAGCCCACAGGACTTGAGTAGGGGGGCTCGGCCAGATACGCAGTATTTT.

This clone was found once. The V gene is TRBV5-1, the J gene TRBJ1-1; D ambiguous. CDR3 length: 14 amino acids. Trimming pared 1 base from V and 1 base from J, leaving 8 bases between. CDR1 and CDR2 (germline): SGHRS, YFSETQ. CDR3 nucleotide sequence: TGCGCCAGCAGCTTGTTGGGGTCGAACACTGAAGCTTTCTTT. Translated: CASSLLGSNTEAFF.

The CDR3 region is CASSLTGGSEQFF. In nucleotides, the CDR3 is TGTGCCAGCAGCTTAACAGGGGGCTCCGAGCAGTTCTTC. J is TRBJ2-1 and V is TRBV7-9; 9 nucleotides agree with TRBD1. Germline V lookup: CDR1 SEHNR, CDR2 FQNEAQ (reference sequence). J gave up 10 bases and V 2 bases, and 3 bases lay outside the gene matches. CDR3 size: 13 residues.

The gene calls are TRBV27 and TRBJ2-3; 10 bases agree with TRBD2. Germline-derived CDR1 and CDR2 are MNHEY and SMNVEV (reference sequence). The CDR3 consists of 17 residues. J lost 2 bases, V lost 5 bases, and 10 bases had no gene match. The CDR3, as DNA: TGTGCCAGCAGTAAGAGAGCGGGAGGGCCTATCACAGATACGCAGTATTTT. This translates into CASSKRAGGPITDTQYF.

Remarks on this clone: This sample also contains other DNA sequences that code for the same CDR3. The gene calls are TRBV5-1 and TRBJ2-3, with TRBD2 matching 12 bases. Germline trimming cut 0 bases from V and 4 bases from J; bases unmatched to any gene: 3. The CDR3 consists of 16 residues. Germline values: CDR1 SGHRS, CDR2 YFSETQ. In nucleotides, the CDR3 is TGCGCCAGCAGCTTGGGACTAGCGGGAGTCCCAGATACGCAGTATTTT. It is translated as CASSLGLAGVPDTQYF.

This chain uses TRBV6-5 with TRBJ2-4; D unclear. Trimming removed 0 bases at V and 0 bases at J, with 3 bases between. Germline CDR1 MNHEY, CDR2 SVGAGI. The length of the CDR3 is 14 residues. The CDR3: CASSYSVAKNIQYF. The CDR3 nucleotides read TGTGCCAGCAGTTACTCAGTAGCCAAAAACATTCAGTACTTC.

The chain joins TRBV9 to TRBJ2-1; D could derive from TRBD1 or TRBD2 (5 bases each). V shed 0 bases and J shed 5 bases, with 12 bases lying between them. This CDR3 comprises 15 residues. Germline assignment: CDR1 SGDLS and CDR2 YYNGEE. This CDR3 is CASSVAGRSDNEQFF. For the CDR3, the DNA is TGTGCCAGCAGCGTAGCGGGGCGAAGCGACAATGAGCAGTTCTTC.

As for this clone: This sample includes further DNA sequences coding for the same CDR3. This sequence joins TRBV11-3 and TRBJ2-1; tentatively, D is TRBD2 (6 bases). The CDR3 length is 14 residues. CDR1 and CDR2 (germline): SGHNT, YENEEA. Trimming took off 3 bases at V and 1 base at J, with 7 bases between the two ends. This CDR3 reads CASSLGGSYNEQFF. The CDR3 coding sequence is TGTGCCAGCAGCTTGGGGGGATCCTACAATGAGCAGTTCTTC.

CDR3 amino acids: CASSPALRLGSGTDTQYF. CDR3 in DNA: TGCGCCAGCAGCCCCGCTCTTCGACTAGGGTCGGGCACAGATACGCAGTATTTT. The chain couples TRBV5-1 to TRBJ2-3; maybe TRBD2 (6 bases). V was shortened by 4 bases and J by 1 base, with 22 bases between the two germline ends. The V gene's germline CDR1 is SGHRS and CDR2 YFSETQ. CDR3 length: 18 amino acids. Combining the CDR3 with reference TRBV5-1 and TRBJ2-3 gives the whole variable domain KAGVTQTPRYLIKTRGQQVTLSCSPISGHRSVSWYQQTPGQGLQFLFEYFSETQRNKGNFPGRFSGRQFSNSRSEMNVSTLELGDSALYLCASSPALRLGSGTDTQYFGPGTRLTVL.

The chain carries TRBV6-1 and TRBJ1-4; TRBD1 is a possible D gene (5 bases). The CDR3 is made up of 15 amino acids. Germline V gene data show CDR1 as MNHNS and CDR2 as SASEGT. Trimming pared 4 bases from V and 3 bases from J, leaving 12 bases between. CDR3 protein: CASSGTGSSNEKLFF. The CDR3 nucleotides read TGTGCCAGCAGTGGAACAGGATCCTCTAATGAAAAACTGTTTTTT.